These T cell receptor beta chains were read from a single sample in a study of CD8 T cells in ankylosing spondylitis. TCRdb independently ran MiXCR on the 5' RACE reads; one entry per CDR3 protein. The sample holds about 800,000 distinct CDR3 sequences, about 12% seen once. The sequenced sample consisted of blood, either unsorted or a sorted T cell fraction (not recorded which). All receptors come from a male donor with ankylosing spondylitis. Each CDR3 is given with its conserved first and last residue. D genes are given only for firm matches. Expanded clones are given a class, and other clones once, few, many or no size at all.

j_call,clone_size,d_call,v_call,cdr3_nt,cdr3_aa
TRBJ2-1,many,TRBD2,TRBV5-6,TGTGCCAGCAGCTTGTTTCGGCTAGCGGAAAGAGGGTCCTACAATGAGCAGTTCTTC,CASSLFRLAERGSYNEQFF
TRBJ2-1,few,TRBD2,TRBV27,TGTGCCAGCAGTTTAACGGGACTAGCGGGAGAAAGACGCTACAATGAGCAGTTCTTC,CASSLTGLAGERRYNEQFF
TRBJ2-7,NA,NA,TRBV5-1,TGCGCCAGCAGCTCGAGGGGGACGGCTACCTACGAGCAGTACTTC,CASSSRGTATYEQYF
TRBJ1-1,NA,NA,TRBV4-3,TGCGCCAGCAGCCAAGATTTCGGGGTCACTGAAGCTTTCTTT,CASSQDFGVTEAFF
TRBJ1-5,NA,TRBD1,TRBV15,TGTGCCACCAGCGGGGACAGGGCTAGCAATCAGCCCCAGCATTTT,CATSGDRASNQPQHF
TRBJ2-2,few,NA,TRBV10-1,TGCGCCAGCAGTGAGATGGGGGAGTGGACCGGGGAGCTGTTTTTT,CASSEMGEWTGELFF
TRBJ2-7,many,TRBD1,TRBV4-3,TGCGCCAGCAGCTTTCGACAGGGGGTTTACGAGCAGTACTTC,CASSFRQGVYEQYF
TRBJ2-7,few,NA,TRBV4-1,TGCGCCAGCAGCCAAGCGGTATCAGGGAATCGGGTCTCCTACGAGCAGTACTTC,CASSQAVSGNRVSYEQYF
TRBJ1-1,NA,NA,TRBV12-3/TRBV12-4,TGTGCCAGCAGCAATCTTTACAGGTACCAACGGGCCACTGAAGCTTTCTTT,CASSNLYRYQRATEAFF
TRBJ1-6,few,NA,TRBV6-1,TGTGCCAGCAGATCCGGGACTCGAAATTCACCCCTCCACTTT,CASRSGTRNSPLHF
TRBJ1-6,NA,NA,TRBV20-1,TGCTCTCCGGGGCAGAAAAGTAATAATTCACCCCTCCACTTT,CSPGQKSNNSPLHF
TRBJ2-6,NA,NA,TRBV9,TGTGCCAGCAGCGTAGGACTGGGCTCTGGGGCCAACGTCCTGACTTTC,CASSVGLGSGANVLTF
TRBJ1-2,few,TRBD1,TRBV6-1,TGTGCCAGCAGCTTTTACGGGGGACAGGGTTATGGCTACACCTTC,CASSFYGGQGYGYTF
TRBJ2-3,many,NA,TRBV19,TGTGCCAGTAGACAAGAGAGCACAGATACGCAGTATTTT,CASRQESTDTQYF
TRBJ1-5,NA,NA,TRBV6-1,TGTGCCAGCAGTTCCCAATTTGGTGAGATCCAGCATTTT,CASSSQFGEIQHF
TRBJ2-7,few,TRBD2,TRBV5-4,TGTGCCAGCAGCGCCGGGGGTAGCGGGACTTACGAGCAGTACTTC,CASSAGGSGTYEQYF
TRBJ1-6,few,TRBD1,TRBV7-6,TGTGCCAGCAGCGAACATCGGGACAGAAATTCACCCCTCCACTTT,CASSEHRDRNSPLHF
TRBJ2-3,NA,TRBD2,TRBV20-1,TGCAGTGCTAGGGGACTAGCGCCCCACGATACGCAGTATTTT,CSARGLAPHDTQYF
TRBJ2-3,NA,TRBD2,TRBV20-1,TGCAGTGCACGGGCCCCTGGACTAGCGGGGGGCACAGATACGCAGTATTTT,CSARAPGLAGGTDTQYF
TRBJ1-1,few,NA,TRBV29-1,TGCAGCGCGGTCGTCCTTGGGTCATACACTGAAGCTTTCTTT,CSAVVLGSYTEAFF
TRBJ1-1,few,NA,TRBV4-2,TGTGCCAGCAGCCAGATGACAGTCGGCACTGAAGCTTTCTTT,CASSQMTVGTEAFF
TRBJ1-2,few,NA,TRBV6-5,TGTGCCAGCAGTTACGGGGGGATGGGGCGTCGAGGCTACACCTTC,CASSYGGMGRRGYTF
TRBJ2-1,NA,NA,TRBV7-9,TGTGCCAGCAGCCCGTTCCTGGGGTACAATGAGCAGTTCTTC,CASSPFLGYNEQFF
TRBJ1-5,NA,NA,TRBV6-2/TRBV6-3,TGTGCCAGCAGTCTCGGGGCGCGCTATCAGCCCCAGCATTTT,CASSLGARYQPQHF
TRBJ2-5,NA,NA,TRBV7-2,TGTGCCAGCAGCTTAGAAGCCCCCCCGTACCAAGAGACCCAGTACTTC,CASSLEAPPYQETQYF
TRBJ2-3,many,NA,TRBV7-2,TGTGCCAGCAGCCACGCCACAGATACGCAGTATTTT,CASSHATDTQYF
TRBJ1-1,many,TRBD1,TRBV7-3,TGTGCCAGCAGCTCAGGGGGCTGGACTGAAGCTTTCTTT,CASSSGGWTEAFF
TRBJ2-5,few,TRBD1,TRBV24-1,TGTGCCACCAGTGATCCCTCGACAGGGGGCGAGACCCAGTACTTC,CATSDPSTGGETQYF
TRBJ1-1,many,TRBD1,TRBV5-1,TGCGCCAGCCAGTTGGGGACAGCGAACACTGAAGCTTTCTTT,CASQLGTANTEAFF
TRBJ2-7,many,NA,TRBV7-2,TGTGCCAGCAACCAAATTCCGGGACTGTCCTACGAGCAGTACTTC,CASNQIPGLSYEQYF
TRBJ1-2,many,NA,TRBV12-3/TRBV12-4,TGTGCCAGCAGTTTCCGTGTGTCAGTGGGGGACTATGGCTACACCTTC,CASSFRVSVGDYGYTF
TRBJ2-3,NA,TRBD1,TRBV5-1,TGCGCCAGCAGCTTGGAACAGGGGGCGCAGGGAGATACGCAGTATTTT,CASSLEQGAQGDTQYF
TRBJ2-3,many,NA,TRBV7-9,TGTGCCAGCAGGGCGGACACAGATACGCAGTATTTT,CASRADTDTQYF
TRBJ1-4,few,TRBD1,TRBV9,TGTGCCAGCAGCGGTGCCGGGACAGGGGCGGAAAAACTGTTTTTT,CASSGAGTGAEKLFF
TRBJ2-2,NA,TRBD2,TRBV9,TGTGCCAGCAGCGTATTAGCGGGAAAGGACGGGGAGCTGTTTTTT,CASSVLAGKDGELFF
TRBJ2-2,NA,NA,TRBV6-5,TGTGCCAGCAGTTACTCGAGGGGGGACACCGGGGAGCTGTTTTTT,CASSYSRGDTGELFF
TRBJ2-3,many,NA,TRBV5-1,TGTGCCAGCAGCCCGGACACAGATACGCAGTATTTT,CASSPDTDTQYF
TRBJ1-1,many,NA,TRBV20-1,TGCAGTGCTAGAGATCCTCGTCGGGACACTGAAGCTTTCTTT,CSARDPRRDTEAFF